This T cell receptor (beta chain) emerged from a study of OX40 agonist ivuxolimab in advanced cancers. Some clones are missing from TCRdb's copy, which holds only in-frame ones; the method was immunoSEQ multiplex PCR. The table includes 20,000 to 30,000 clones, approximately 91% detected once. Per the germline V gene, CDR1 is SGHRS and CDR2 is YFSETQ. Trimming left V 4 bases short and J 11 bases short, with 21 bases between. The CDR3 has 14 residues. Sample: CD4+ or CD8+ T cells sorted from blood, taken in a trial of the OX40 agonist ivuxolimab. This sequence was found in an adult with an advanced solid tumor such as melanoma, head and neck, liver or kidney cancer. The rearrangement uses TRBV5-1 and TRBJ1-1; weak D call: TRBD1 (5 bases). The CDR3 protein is CASSEKGGQGVAFF. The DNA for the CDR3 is TGCGCCAGCAGCGAAAAGGGTGGGCAGGGCGTTGCTTTCTTT.